This TCR beta chain is drawn from a study of OX40 agonist ivuxolimab in advanced cancers. Study-wide background: Those enrolled were 70% to 85% male, with a mean age of around 60 years and ages from roughly 20 to 85.

Worth noting for this clone: Its cognate antigen is unknown.

The CDR3 is 17 residues long. The V and J ends lost 0 bases and 5 bases, in that order; junction bases with no gene match: 6. From germline, CDR1 is MNHNS and CDR2 SASEGT. Repertoires were generated with immunoSEQ multiplex PCR, while TCRdb's copy carries only in-frame clones and drops some. The data hold over 90,000 clones, with just over 85% observed a single time. Study-wide results and caveats: The mean number of expanded clones was higher in CD8+ T cells than in CD4+. Some nonresponders also had low normalized T-cell clonal expansion. At doses 0.1 to 3.0 mg/kg, CD4+ and CD8+ clones expanded.

The chain employs TRBV6-1 and TRBJ2-7; TRBD2 aligns across 14 bases. The clonotype comes from an adult with an advanced solid tumor such as melanoma, head and neck, liver or kidney cancer. The material sequenced was CD4+ or CD8+ T cells sorted from blood, taken in a trial of the OX40 agonist ivuxolimab. The DNA for the CDR3 is TGTGCCAGCAGTGAAGCGATCCCGGGACTAGCGGGAGACGAGCAGTACTTC. This gives the protein CASSEAIPGLAGDEQYF.